A selection of T cell receptor beta chains follows, all from one sample in a study of cytomegalovirus exposure and HLA in healthy donors. The repertoire was sequenced with immunoSEQ multiplex PCR; TCRdb's copy has only in-frame clones and lacks some. The table includes 150,000 to 180,000 clones, approximately 75% detected once. Sequenced sample: PBMCs. Receptors were obtained from a man aged 18 to 29 in good health and CMV-seronegative. Each CDR3 is given with its conserved first and last residue. Fields, in order: clone size, V gene, D gene, J gene, CDR3 protein, CDR3 DNA. The D gene is left open where the match is weak. Some rows have no size entry. The others give once, few or many, or a class for an expanded clone.

.	TRBV19	.	TRBJ1-2	CASSQGSSNYGYTF	TGTGCCAGCTCTCAGGGGAGTTCTAACTATGGCTACACCTTC
few	TRBV25-1	.	TRBJ2-2	CASSDSTRGDTGELFF	TGTGCCAGCAGTGATTCAACCAGGGGGGACACCGGGGAGCTGTTTTTT
.	TRBV6-1	TRBD1	TRBJ1-3	CASSEGGWTGLRSGNTIYF	TGTGCCAGCAGTGAAGGGGGCTGGACAGGTCTACGCTCTGGAAACACCATATATTTT
.	TRBV19	TRBD1	TRBJ1-5	CASSTPTQPGQGSNQPQHF	TGTGCCAGTAGTACTCCCACTCAACCTGGACAGGGAAGCAATCAGCCCCAGCATTTT
.	TRBV5-1	TRBD1	TRBJ2-7	CASSPGLDRGSYEQYF	TGCGCCAGCAGCCCTGGATTAGACAGGGGCTCCTACGAGCAGTACTTC
medium-sized	TRBV6-4	TRBD1	TRBJ2-2	CASSDGQGNTGELFF	TGTGCCAGCAGTGACGGACAGGGGAACACCGGGGAGCTGTTTTTT
.	TRBV9	.	TRBJ1-5	CASSVATDRGQPQHF	TGTGCCAGCAGCGTAGCGACGGATCGAGGGCAGCCCCAGCATTTT
.	TRBV4-3	TRBD1	TRBJ1-6	CASSQEPGQGISPLHF	TGCGCCAGCAGCCAAGAACCGGGACAGGGGATCTCACCCCTCCACTTT
.	TRBV7-9	.	TRBJ2-5	CASSLGLEETQYF	TGTGCCAGCAGCTTAGGGCTAGAAGAGACCCAGTACTTC
.	TRBV4-1	.	TRBJ1-4	CASSQGQSATNEKLFF	TGCGCCAGCAGCCAGGGGCAGAGTGCAACTAATGAAAAACTGTTTTTT
.	TRBV28	.	TRBJ2-7	CASSLKGRGHEQYF	TGTGCCAGCAGCCTCAAAGGCAGGGGCCACGAGCAGTACTTC
.	TRBV10-3	TRBD1	TRBJ1-1	CAISVHPGTENTEAFF	TGTGCCATCAGTGTTCACCCCGGGACAGAAAACACTGAAGCTTTCTTT
.	TRBV5-4	TRBD1	TRBJ2-7	CASSFVIGTGVAHEQYF	TGTGCCAGCAGCTTTGTTATCGGGACAGGGGTGGCCCACGAGCAGTACTTC
.	TRBV7-9	.	TRBJ1-2	CASSPDSPGYTF	TGTGCCAGCAGCCCGGACTCCCCCGGCTACACCTTC
.	TRBV6-5	TRBD1	TRBJ1-2	CASNPGGSNYGYTF	TGTGCCAGCAACCCAGGGGGTTCTAACTATGGCTACACCTTC
.	TRBV18	TRBD1	TRBJ2-5	CAGSPPGTALQETQYF	TGTGCCGGCTCACCACCGGGGACAGCCCTACAAGAGACCCAGTACTTC
.	TRBV2	.	TRBJ1-1	CASLSGRNTEAFF	TGTGCCAGCTTGAGCGGCAGAAACACTGAAGCTTTCTTT
.	TRBV19	.	TRBJ1-2	CASDGGANYGYTF	TGTGCCAGTGACGGTGGAGCTAACTATGGCTACACCTTC
.	TRBV6-5	.	TRBJ2-7	CASSLALSYEQYF	TGTGCCAGCAGTTTAGCACTATCCTACGAGCAGTACTTC
.	TRBV7-9	.	TRBJ1-3	CASSWDIREGNTIYF	TGTGCCAGCAGCTGGGACATCCGGGAAGGAAACACCATATATTTT
.	TRBV29-1	TRBD2	TRBJ2-7	CSAGFPGTSGGNSYEQYF	TGCAGCGCCGGATTCCCCGGGACTAGCGGGGGGAACTCCTACGAGCAGTACTTC
.	TRBV2	.	TRBJ1-1	CASSERAGELNTEAFF	TGTGCCAGCAGTGAGAGGGCAGGGGAATTGAACACTGAAGCTTTCTTT